This TCR beta chain was captured in a study of beta chain features in type 1 diabetes. General study results and limits: In all four CD4+ subsets, TCRB CDR3 length was significantly, moderately reduced in type 1 diabetes. Cells with high TCR expression could be over-represented when cDNA is sequenced.

The germline CDR1 and CDR2 sequences are SGHNT and YYREEE (reference sequence). Trimming at V came to 4 bases and at J to 0 bases, leaving 3 bases not matched to a gene. The CDR3 has 14 residues. Isolated RNA was reverse transcribed in full, so expressed TCRB transcripts were sequenced. About 3.4 million reads on average were seen across naive, central memory and regulatory T cell samples. This table comes from immunoSEQ multiplex PCR, and its TCRdb copy is limited to in-frame clones, with some not included. Seen here are hundreds of thousands of clones, around 9.9% observed once, and the top ten hold around 0.018%. Staining for CD45RO/CCR7/CD25/CD127/CD95/CD27 allowed sorting of CD4+ naive, central memory, regulatory and stem cell-like memory cells. Note on this clone: The antigen remains unidentified. Additional DNA sequences in this sample encode the identical CDR3.

This receptor was identified in a man aged 25 to 40 with type 1 diabetes. Sequencing used naive CD4+ T cells from blood. V and J are TRBV5-4 and TRBJ2-7; 8 positions match TRBD1. The CDR3 region has the DNA TGTGCCAGCAGCCTGGGACAGGACTCCTACGAGCAGTACTTC. It yields the protein CASSLGQDSYEQYF. The variable domain in full, with the rest retrieved from reference TRBV5-4 and TRBJ2-7, is ETGVTQSPTHLIKTRGQQVTLRCSSQSGHNTVSWYQQALGQGPQFIFQYYREEENGRGNFPPRFSGLQFPNYSSELNVNALELDDSALYLCASSLGQDSYEQYFGPGTRLTVT.